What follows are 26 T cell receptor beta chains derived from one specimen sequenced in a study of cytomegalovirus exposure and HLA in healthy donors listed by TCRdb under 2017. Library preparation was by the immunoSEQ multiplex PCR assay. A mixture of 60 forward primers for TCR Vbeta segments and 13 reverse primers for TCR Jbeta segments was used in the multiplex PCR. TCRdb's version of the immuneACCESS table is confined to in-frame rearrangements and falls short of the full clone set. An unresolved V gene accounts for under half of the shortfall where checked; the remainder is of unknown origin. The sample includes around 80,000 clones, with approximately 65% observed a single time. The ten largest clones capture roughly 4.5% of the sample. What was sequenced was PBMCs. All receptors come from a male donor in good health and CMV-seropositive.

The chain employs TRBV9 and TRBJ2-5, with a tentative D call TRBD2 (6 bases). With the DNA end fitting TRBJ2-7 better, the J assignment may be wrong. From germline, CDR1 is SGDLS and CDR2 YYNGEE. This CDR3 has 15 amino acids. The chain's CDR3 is CASSVEEGNSYEQYF. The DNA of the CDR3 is TGTGCCAGCAGCGTAGAGGAGGGAAACTCCTACGAGCAGTACTTC.

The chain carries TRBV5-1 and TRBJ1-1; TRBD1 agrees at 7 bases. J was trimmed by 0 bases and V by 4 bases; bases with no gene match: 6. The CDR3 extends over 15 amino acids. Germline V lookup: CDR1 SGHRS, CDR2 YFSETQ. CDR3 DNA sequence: TGCGCCAGCAGCGCCTCCGGGACAGTGAACACTGAAGCTTTCTTT. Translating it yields CASSASGTVNTEAFF.

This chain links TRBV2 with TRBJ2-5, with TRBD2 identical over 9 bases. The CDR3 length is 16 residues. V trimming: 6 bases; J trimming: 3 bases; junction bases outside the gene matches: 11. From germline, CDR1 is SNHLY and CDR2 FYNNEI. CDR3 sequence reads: CASSPSGGGGKETQYF. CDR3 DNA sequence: TGTGCCAGCAGCCCCTCCGGCGGGGGGGGAAAAGAGACCCAGTACTTC.

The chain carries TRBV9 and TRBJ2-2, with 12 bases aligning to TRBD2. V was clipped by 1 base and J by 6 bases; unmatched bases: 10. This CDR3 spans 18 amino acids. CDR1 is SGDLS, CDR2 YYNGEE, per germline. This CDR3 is CASSVRRLAGGPAGELFF. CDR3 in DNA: TGTGCCAGCAGCGTACGAAGGCTAGCGGGAGGGCCGGCCGGGGAGCTGTTTTTT.

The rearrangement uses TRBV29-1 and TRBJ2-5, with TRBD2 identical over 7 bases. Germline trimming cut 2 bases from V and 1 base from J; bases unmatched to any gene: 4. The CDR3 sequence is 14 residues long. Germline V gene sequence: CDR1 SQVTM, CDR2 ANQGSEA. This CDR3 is CSVESGEGQETQYF. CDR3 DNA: TGCAGCGTTGAAAGCGGGGAGGGCCAAGAGACCCAGTACTTC.

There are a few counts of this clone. The CDR3 loop reads CASSQGDGSSYNEQFF. CDR3 nucleotides: TGTGCCAGCAGCCAAGGGGACGGGAGCTCCTACAATGAGCAGTTCTTC. This chain connects TRBV4-2 to TRBJ2-1, with a tentative D call TRBD2 (6 bases). The CDR3 has 16 amino acids. Trimming removed 1 base at V and 0 bases at J, with 10 bases between. Germline lookup yields CDR1 LGHNA and CDR2 YNFKEQ.

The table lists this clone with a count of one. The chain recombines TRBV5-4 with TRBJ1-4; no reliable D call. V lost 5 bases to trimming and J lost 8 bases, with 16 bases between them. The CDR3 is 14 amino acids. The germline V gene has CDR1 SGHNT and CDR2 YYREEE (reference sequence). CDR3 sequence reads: CASSYRGPGEKLFF. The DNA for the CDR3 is TGTGCCAGCAGTTATCGCGGGCCCGGGGAAAAACTGTTTTTT.

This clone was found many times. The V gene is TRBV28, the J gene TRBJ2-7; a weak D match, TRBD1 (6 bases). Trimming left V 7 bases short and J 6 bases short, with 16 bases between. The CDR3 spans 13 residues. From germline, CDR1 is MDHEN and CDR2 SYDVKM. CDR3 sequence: CASNLQGTLEQYF. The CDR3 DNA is TGTGCCAGCAACCTACAGGGTACCCTCGAGCAGTACTTC. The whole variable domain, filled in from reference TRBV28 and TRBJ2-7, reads DVKVTQSSRYLVKRTGEKVFLECVQDMDHENMFWYRQDPGLGLRLIYFSYDVKMKEKGDIPEGYSVSREKKERFSLILESASTNQTSMYLCASNLQGTLEQYFGPGTRLTVT.

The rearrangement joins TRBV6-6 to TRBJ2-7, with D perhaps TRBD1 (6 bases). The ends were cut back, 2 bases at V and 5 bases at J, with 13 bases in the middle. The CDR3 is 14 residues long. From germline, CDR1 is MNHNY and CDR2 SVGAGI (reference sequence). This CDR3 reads CASSYGGENNEQYF. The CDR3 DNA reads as TGTGCCAGCAGTTACGGGGGCGAGAACAACGAGCAGTACTTC.

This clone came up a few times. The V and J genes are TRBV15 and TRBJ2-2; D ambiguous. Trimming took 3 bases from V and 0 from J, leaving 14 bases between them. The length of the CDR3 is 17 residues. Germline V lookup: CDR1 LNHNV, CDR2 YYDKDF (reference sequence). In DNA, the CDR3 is TGTGCCACCAGCAGTACAGCTCTCCAAGCGAACACCGGGGAGCTGTTTTTT. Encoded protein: CATSSTALQANTGELFF.

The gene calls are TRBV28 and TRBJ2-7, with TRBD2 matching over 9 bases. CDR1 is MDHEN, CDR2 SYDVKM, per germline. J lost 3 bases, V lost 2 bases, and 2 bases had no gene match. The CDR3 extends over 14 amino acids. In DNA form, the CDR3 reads TGTGCCAGCAGTTTAACGCGGGAGGGCTACGAGCAGTACTTC. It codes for CASSLTREGYEQYF.

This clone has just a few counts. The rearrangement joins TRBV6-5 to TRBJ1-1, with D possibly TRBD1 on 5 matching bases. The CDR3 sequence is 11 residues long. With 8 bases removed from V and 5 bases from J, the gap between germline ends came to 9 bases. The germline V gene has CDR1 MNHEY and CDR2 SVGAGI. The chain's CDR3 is CASQAGTEAFF. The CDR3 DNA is TGTGCCAGCCAGGCAGGGACTGAAGCTTTCTTT.

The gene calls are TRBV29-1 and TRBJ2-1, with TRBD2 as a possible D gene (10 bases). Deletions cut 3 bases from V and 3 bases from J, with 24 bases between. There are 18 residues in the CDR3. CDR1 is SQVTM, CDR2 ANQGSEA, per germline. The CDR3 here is CSVDGTSGTGPIYNEQFF. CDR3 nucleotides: TGCAGCGTTGATGGAACTAGCGGGACAGGGCCCATCTACAATGAGCAGTTCTTC.

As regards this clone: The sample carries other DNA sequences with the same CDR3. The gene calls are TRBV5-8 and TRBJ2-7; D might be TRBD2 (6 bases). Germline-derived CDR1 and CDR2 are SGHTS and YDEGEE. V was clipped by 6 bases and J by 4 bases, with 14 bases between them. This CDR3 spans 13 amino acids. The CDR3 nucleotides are TGTGCCAGCAACCCGACGGGGAGGTACGAGCAGTACTTC. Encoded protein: CASNPTGRYEQYF.

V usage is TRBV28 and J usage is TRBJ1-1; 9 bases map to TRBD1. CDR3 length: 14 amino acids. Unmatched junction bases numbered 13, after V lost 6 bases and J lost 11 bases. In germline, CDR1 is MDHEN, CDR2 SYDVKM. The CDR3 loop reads CASSPFGTGRFAFF. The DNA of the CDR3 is TGTGCCAGCAGCCCATTTGGGACAGGGCGCTTTGCTTTCTTT.

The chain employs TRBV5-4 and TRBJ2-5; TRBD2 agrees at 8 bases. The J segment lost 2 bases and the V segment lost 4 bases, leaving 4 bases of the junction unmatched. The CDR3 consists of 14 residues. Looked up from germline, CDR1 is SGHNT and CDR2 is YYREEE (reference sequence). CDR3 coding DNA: TGTGCCAGCAGCACCGGGGGGGGTCAAGAGACCCAGTACTTC. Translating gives CASSTGGGQETQYF.

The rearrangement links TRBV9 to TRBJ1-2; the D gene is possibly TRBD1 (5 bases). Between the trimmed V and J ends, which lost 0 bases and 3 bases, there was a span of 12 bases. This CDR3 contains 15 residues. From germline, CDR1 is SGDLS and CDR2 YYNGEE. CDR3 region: CASSVGRGTYYGYTF. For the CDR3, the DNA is TGTGCCAGCAGCGTAGGAAGGGGCACCTACTATGGCTACACCTTC.

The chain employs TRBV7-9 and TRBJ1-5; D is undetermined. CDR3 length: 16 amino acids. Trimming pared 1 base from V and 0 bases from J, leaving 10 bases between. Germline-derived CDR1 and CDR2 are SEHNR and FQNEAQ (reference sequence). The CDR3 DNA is TGTGCCAGCAGCTTAGGAGGGATTTATAGCAATCAGCCCCAGCATTTT. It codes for CASSLGGIYSNQPQHF.

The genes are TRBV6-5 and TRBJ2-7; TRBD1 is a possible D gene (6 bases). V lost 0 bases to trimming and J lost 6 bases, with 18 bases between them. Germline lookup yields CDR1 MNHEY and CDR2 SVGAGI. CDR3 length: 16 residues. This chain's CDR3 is CASSYSSGVLGGEQYF. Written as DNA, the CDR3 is TGTGCCAGCAGTTACTCCTCGGGCGTTCTAGGGGGCGAGCAGTACTTC.

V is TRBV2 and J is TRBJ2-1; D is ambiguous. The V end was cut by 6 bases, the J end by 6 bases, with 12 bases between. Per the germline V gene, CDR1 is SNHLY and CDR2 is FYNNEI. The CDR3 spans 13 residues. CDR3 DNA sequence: TGTGCCAGCAGCCCCCCCGGAGTCAATGAGCAGTTCTTC. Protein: CASSPPGVNEQFF.

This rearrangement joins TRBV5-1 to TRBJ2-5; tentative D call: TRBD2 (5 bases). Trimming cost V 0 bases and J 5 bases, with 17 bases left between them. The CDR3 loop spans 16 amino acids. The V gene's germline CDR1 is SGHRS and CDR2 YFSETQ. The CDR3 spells CASSLGSSSNGETQYF. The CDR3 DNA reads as TGCGCCAGCAGCTTGGGGTCTAGCTCGAATGGGGAGACCCAGTACTTC.

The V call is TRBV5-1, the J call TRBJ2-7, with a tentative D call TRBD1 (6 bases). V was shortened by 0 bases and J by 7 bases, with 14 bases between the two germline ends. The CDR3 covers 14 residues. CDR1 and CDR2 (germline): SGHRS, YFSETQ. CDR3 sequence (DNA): TGCGCCAGCAGCTTGGGACAGGCCCCCGAGGAGCAGTACTTC. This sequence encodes CASSLGQAPEEQYF. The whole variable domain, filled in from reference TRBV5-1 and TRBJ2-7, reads KAGVTQTPRYLIKTRGQQVTLSCSPISGHRSVSWYQQTPGQGLQFLFEYFSETQRNKGNFPGRFSGRQFSNSRSEMNVSTLELGDSALYLCASSLGQAPEEQYFGPGTRLTVT.

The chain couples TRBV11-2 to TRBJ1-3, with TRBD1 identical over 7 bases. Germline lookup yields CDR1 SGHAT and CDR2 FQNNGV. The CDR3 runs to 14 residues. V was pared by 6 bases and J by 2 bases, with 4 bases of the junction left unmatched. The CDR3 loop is CASRLTGAGNTIYF. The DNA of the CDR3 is TGTGCCAGCAGACTAACAGGGGCTGGAAACACCATATATTTT. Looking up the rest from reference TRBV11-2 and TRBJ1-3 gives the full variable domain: EAGVAQSPRYKIIEKRQSVAFWCNPISGHATLYWYQQILGQGPKLLIQFQNNGVVDDSQLPKDRFSAERLKGVDSTLKIQPAKLEDSAVYLCASRLTGAGNTIYFGEGSWLTVV.

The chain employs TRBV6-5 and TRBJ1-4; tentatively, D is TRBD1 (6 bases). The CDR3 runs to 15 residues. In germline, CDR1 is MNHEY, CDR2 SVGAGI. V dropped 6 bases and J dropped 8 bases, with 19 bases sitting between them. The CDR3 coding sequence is TGTGCCAGCAGGGGCCCCCGGGGGGCTCGGGAAAAACTGTTTTTT. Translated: CASRGPRGAREKLFF.

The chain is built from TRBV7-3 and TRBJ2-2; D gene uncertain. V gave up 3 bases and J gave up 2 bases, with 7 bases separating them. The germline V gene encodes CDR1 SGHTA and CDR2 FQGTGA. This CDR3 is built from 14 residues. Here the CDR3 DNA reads TGTGCCAGCAGCTTGAACAGCAACACCGGGGAGCTGTTTTTT. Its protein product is CASSLNSNTGELFF. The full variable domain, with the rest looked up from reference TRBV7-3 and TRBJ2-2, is GAGVSQTPSNKVTEKGKYVELRCDPISGHTALYWYRQSLGQGPEFLIYFQGTGAADDSGLPNDRFFAVRPEGSVSTLKIQRTERGDSAVYLCASSLNSNTGELFFGEGSRLTVL.

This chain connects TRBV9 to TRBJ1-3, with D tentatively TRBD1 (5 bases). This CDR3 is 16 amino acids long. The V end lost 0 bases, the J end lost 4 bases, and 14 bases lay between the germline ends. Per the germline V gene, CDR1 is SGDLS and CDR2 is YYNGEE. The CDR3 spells CASSVEVGTYGNTIYF. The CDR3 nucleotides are TGTGCCAGCAGCGTAGAAGTGGGGACTTACGGAAACACCATATATTTT.